These T cell receptor beta chains were read from a single sample in a study of CD8 T cells in Susac syndrome. TCRdb re-derived calls from the immunoSEQ multiplex PCR reads in MiXCR, one entry per CDR3 protein. The data contain 100,000 to 150,000 distinct CDR3 sequences, more than 90% of them seen just once; the ten biggest clones take up around 0.12%. The source material was CD4+ T cells from PBMCs. These TCRs come from a human donor in good health. Both conserved end residues are part of each CDR3. The D gene is left open where the match is weak. Some rows mark clone size as missing; the rest say once, few, many or name a class of expanded clone.

D gene	clone size	J gene	V gene	CDR3 protein	CDR3 DNA
-	-	TRBJ1-4	TRBV5-1	CASSIGTGNEKLFF	TGCGCCAGCAGCATCGGGACGGGTAATGAAAAACTGTTTTTT
TRBD2	-	TRBJ2-1	TRBV29-1	CSVDIGLAGYNEQFF	TGCAGCGTTGATATAGGCCTAGCGGGCTACAATGAGCAGTTCTTC
-	-	TRBJ1-1	TRBV18	CASSELANTEAFF	TGTGCCAGCTCAGAGCTCGCAAACACTGAAGCTTTCTTT
-	once	TRBJ2-7	TRBV2	CASRAGLEQYF	TGTGCCAGCCGGGCAGGACTCGAGCAGTACTTC
-	-	TRBJ1-2	TRBV2	CASRGDVHNYGYTF	TGTGCCAGCAGGGGGGACGTACATAACTATGGCTACACCTTC
-	-	TRBJ2-2	TRBV3-1	CASSQKSGQNTGELFF	TGTGCCAGCAGCCAAAAAAGCGGACAGAACACCGGGGAGCTGTTTTTT
TRBD1	-	TRBJ2-5	TRBV7-2	CASNPGQGETQYF	TGTGCCAGCAACCCTGGACAGGGTGAGACCCAGTACTTC
-	-	TRBJ2-1	TRBV2	CASSESGNEQFF	TGTGCCAGCAGTGAATCCGGAAATGAGCAGTTCTTC
TRBD2	-	TRBJ2-1	TRBV29-1	CSVARQELAANEQFF	TGCAGCGTCGCCCGACAGGAACTAGCGGCGAATGAGCAGTTCTTC
TRBD2	-	TRBJ2-1	TRBV18	CANELAGGSEQFF	TGTGCCAACGAACTAGCGGGAGGTAGTGAGCAGTTCTTC
-	-	TRBJ2-7	TRBV3-1	CASSQGGVITRQYF	TGTGCCAGCAGCCAAGGGGGAGTGATTACTCGGCAGTACTTC
-	-	TRBJ2-7	TRBV28	CASRPRGPPYEQYF	TGTGCCAGCAGGCCGAGGGGACCCCCCTACGAGCAGTACTTC
-	-	TRBJ2-3	TRBV19	CASSVRDSTDTQYF	TGTGCCAGTAGTGTCCGAGACAGTACAGATACGCAGTATTTT
TRBD2	-	TRBJ2-7	TRBV23-1	CASSSGTSGIEDEQYF	TGCGCCAGCAGCTCAGGGACTAGCGGGATAGAGGACGAGCAGTACTTC
-	-	TRBJ2-1	TRBV7-2	CASSPKPPRVAVTYNEQFF	TGTGCCAGCAGCCCAAAGCCCCCTAGAGTAGCGGTTACCTACAATGAGCAGTTCTTC
TRBD2	-	TRBJ2-1	TRBV2	CASRTGTSAGDRVF	TGTGCCAGCAGAACCGGGACTAGCGCCGGTGATAGGGTCTTC
-	-	TRBJ2-7	TRBV6-2/TRBV6-3	CASSHGGEQYF	TGTGCCAGCAGTCATGGGGGCGAGCAGTACTTC
-	-	TRBJ1-4	TRBV6-5	CASSYGSNEKLFF	TGTGCCAGCAGTTATGGGAGTAATGAAAAACTGTTTTTT
-	-	TRBJ2-1	TRBV5-4	CASSLNPSSYNEQFF	TGTGCCAGCAGCTTGAACCCCAGCTCCTACAATGAGCAGTTCTTC